This is a list of T cell receptor beta chains from one sample in a study of early T cells in non-severe SARS-CoV-2 infection. TCRdb reprocessed the 5' RACE reads with MiXCR, giving one entry per CDR3 protein. The sample includes 60,000 or so distinct CDR3 sequences, more than 9% of them seen just once. The sample was whole blood. The receptors here all came from an adult who was a healthcare worker with PCR-confirmed SARS-CoV-2 infection or an uninfected control (not recorded which). Both conserved end residues are part of each CDR3. A D gene is named only where the DNA matches it firmly. Clone sizes are given selectively: once, few, many, or a class where the clone is expanded.

clone_size: many
v_call: TRBV6-1
j_call: TRBJ1-3
d_call: .
cdr3_nt: TGTGCCAGCAGCGACGGAACTGGAAACACCATATATTTT
cdr3_aa: CASSDGTGNTIYF

clone_size: .
v_call: TRBV12-3/TRBV12-4
j_call: TRBJ2-7
d_call: .
cdr3_nt: TGTGCCGGCAGTTTAGTCTCAGAAATAACCTACGAGCAGTACTTC
cdr3_aa: CAGSLVSEITYEQYF

clone_size: many
v_call: TRBV11-2
j_call: TRBJ2-7
d_call: .
cdr3_nt: TGTGCCAGCAGCCCGGGACTCCCCTACGAGCAGTACTTC
cdr3_aa: CASSPGLPYEQYF

clone_size: many
v_call: TRBV5-1
j_call: TRBJ1-5
d_call: TRBD1
cdr3_nt: TGCGCCAGCAGCTTGGGGACAGGGGGACAGCCCCAGCATTTT
cdr3_aa: CASSLGTGGQPQHF

clone_size: .
v_call: TRBV15
j_call: TRBJ2-1
d_call: .
cdr3_nt: TGTGCCACCAGCAGAGACTTCTCCTACAATGAGCAGTTCTTC
cdr3_aa: CATSRDFSYNEQFF

clone_size: few
v_call: TRBV7-6
j_call: TRBJ2-7
d_call: TRBD2
cdr3_nt: TGTGCCAGCAGCATTCAAGCGGGAGCGGCCTACGAGCAGTACTTC
cdr3_aa: CASSIQAGAAYEQYF

clone_size: many
v_call: TRBV29-1
j_call: TRBJ1-2
d_call: .
cdr3_nt: TGCAGCGTTGAAGCGCAGCCCCTCTATGGCTACACCTTC
cdr3_aa: CSVEAQPLYGYTF

clone_size: few
v_call: TRBV5-1
j_call: TRBJ2-7
d_call: TRBD1
cdr3_nt: TGCGCCAGCAGCTTCGGACAGGGATTGGGGGAGCAGTACTTC
cdr3_aa: CASSFGQGLGEQYF

clone_size: many
v_call: TRBV21-1
j_call: TRBJ1-1
d_call: .
cdr3_nt: TGTGCCAGCAACCTCCACAGGGAAGGGAGGACTGAAGCTTTCTTT
cdr3_aa: CASNLHREGRTEAFF

clone_size: many
v_call: TRBV6-1
j_call: TRBJ1-6
d_call: .
cdr3_nt: TGTGCCAGCAGTGAGCCCCCCAGGGCGGATTCACCCCTCCACTTT
cdr3_aa: CASSEPPRADSPLHF

clone_size: once
v_call: TRBV6-5
j_call: TRBJ2-3
d_call: .
cdr3_nt: TGTGCCAGCAGTTCGCCCGGGGGGTTGGACAGAGATACGCAGTATTTT
cdr3_aa: CASSSPGGLDRDTQYF

clone_size: many
v_call: TRBV6-6
j_call: TRBJ1-2
d_call: .
cdr3_nt: TGTGCCAGCAGACCATTACTTGGGGAATGGGGCCTTGGCTACACCTTC
cdr3_aa: CASRPLLGEWGLGYTF

clone_size: few
v_call: TRBV5-1
j_call: TRBJ2-7
d_call: .
cdr3_nt: TGCGCCAGCAGCTCCAATACAGGGTTATCCCTTCACGAGCAGTACTTC
cdr3_aa: CASSSNTGLSLHEQYF

clone_size: many
v_call: TRBV6-5
j_call: TRBJ1-6
d_call: TRBD1
cdr3_nt: TGTGCCAGCAGGGCCGGCGGGACAGGGACTTCACCCCTCCACTTT
cdr3_aa: CASRAGGTGTSPLHF

clone_size: .
v_call: TRBV20-1
j_call: TRBJ1-1
d_call: .
cdr3_nt: TGCAGTGCTATACGAAGGGGACGGGGAAACACTGAAGCTTTCTTT
cdr3_aa: CSAIRRGRGNTEAFF

clone_size: few
v_call: TRBV11-2
j_call: TRBJ2-1
d_call: TRBD2
cdr3_nt: TGTGCCAGCAGCTTGATCGGGACTAGCTGGACCAATGAGCAGTTCTTC
cdr3_aa: CASSLIGTSWTNEQFF

clone_size: .
v_call: TRBV20-1
j_call: TRBJ2-3
d_call: TRBD2
cdr3_nt: TGCAGTGCTAGGGAGGGACTAGCGGCCGATACGCAGTATTTT
cdr3_aa: CSAREGLAADTQYF

clone_size: few
v_call: TRBV4-3
j_call: TRBJ1-2
d_call: TRBD1
cdr3_nt: TGCGCCAGCAGCCAGTTTGCAGGGGGGGACTATGGCTACACCTTC
cdr3_aa: CASSQFAGGDYGYTF

clone_size: few
v_call: TRBV12-5
j_call: TRBJ1-1
d_call: .
cdr3_nt: TGTGCTAGTGGTTTAACGAACACTGAAGCTTTCTTT
cdr3_aa: CASGLTNTEAFF

clone_size: many
v_call: TRBV2
j_call: TRBJ2-7
d_call: .
cdr3_nt: TGTGCCAGCAGTCCCCGGGCCGCAAGATCCTACGAGCAGTACTTC
cdr3_aa: CASSPRAARSYEQYF

clone_size: many
v_call: TRBV29-1
j_call: TRBJ2-1
d_call: .
cdr3_nt: TGCAGCGGCATCGTAGGGGGTGTAGGTGAGCAGTTCTTC
cdr3_aa: CSGIVGGVGEQFF

clone_size: few
v_call: TRBV29-1
j_call: TRBJ2-3
d_call: .
cdr3_nt: TGCAGCGTTGGACCAGATACGCAGTATTTT
cdr3_aa: CSVGPDTQYF

clone_size: .
v_call: TRBV19
j_call: TRBJ2-7
d_call: .
cdr3_nt: TGTGCCAGTAGTATCGGTGGATCCTACGAGCAGTACTTC
cdr3_aa: CASSIGGSYEQYF

clone_size: few
v_call: TRBV10-3
j_call: TRBJ2-5
d_call: TRBD2
cdr3_nt: TGTGCCATCGCTCCCGGGGGGATGGAAGAGACCCAGTACTTC
cdr3_aa: CAIAPGGMEETQYF

clone_size: few
v_call: TRBV3-1
j_call: TRBJ2-1
d_call: .
cdr3_nt: TGTGCCAGCAGCCAAGACCGACAGCTCTACAATGAGCAGTTCTTC
cdr3_aa: CASSQDRQLYNEQFF

clone_size: many
v_call: TRBV5-1
j_call: TRBJ1-1
d_call: .
cdr3_nt: TGCGCCAGCAGCCAGGCTGTTAGGAACACTGAAGCTTTCTTT
cdr3_aa: CASSQAVRNTEAFF

clone_size: few
v_call: TRBV9
j_call: TRBJ1-6
d_call: .
cdr3_nt: TGTGCCAGCAGCGGGGGCAGGGCCCATAATTCACCCCTCCACTTT
cdr3_aa: CASSGGRAHNSPLHF

clone_size: .
v_call: TRBV6-1
j_call: TRBJ2-3
d_call: TRBD2
cdr3_nt: TGTGCCAGCAAGGAGGGACTAAGCACAGATACGCAGTATTTT
cdr3_aa: CASKEGLSTDTQYF

clone_size: .
v_call: TRBV29-1
j_call: TRBJ2-3
d_call: .
cdr3_nt: TGCAGCGTTGATACGGGCGGGGCCCCAGGAACGCAGTATTTT
cdr3_aa: CSVDTGGAPGTQYF

clone_size: many
v_call: TRBV29-1
j_call: TRBJ2-3
d_call: .
cdr3_nt: TGCAGCGTTGACAGGAACACAGATACGCAGTATTTT
cdr3_aa: CSVDRNTDTQYF

clone_size: many
v_call: TRBV6-2/TRBV6-3
j_call: TRBJ2-1
d_call: .
cdr3_nt: TGTGCCAGCAGTACGGACGTCTCGGCCTACAATGAGCAGTTCTTC
cdr3_aa: CASSTDVSAYNEQFF

clone_size: many
v_call: TRBV7-6
j_call: TRBJ1-1
d_call: TRBD1
cdr3_nt: TGTGCCAGCAGCTTAGACAGGGGCACTGAAGCTTTCTTT
cdr3_aa: CASSLDRGTEAFF

clone_size: many
v_call: TRBV29-1
j_call: TRBJ1-2
d_call: .
cdr3_nt: TGCAGCTCGCTTGAGAATCGCTATGGCTACACCTTC
cdr3_aa: CSSLENRYGYTF

clone_size: .
v_call: TRBV3-1
j_call: TRBJ2-7
d_call: .
cdr3_nt: TGTGCCAGCAGCTCCCGACCCGACGAGCAGTACTTC
cdr3_aa: CASSSRPDEQYF

clone_size: few
v_call: TRBV9
j_call: TRBJ2-2
d_call: TRBD1
cdr3_nt: TGTGCCAGCAGCATGACCGGGACAGGGATCGGGGAGCTGTTTTTT
cdr3_aa: CASSMTGTGIGELFF

clone_size: .
v_call: TRBV4-1
j_call: TRBJ2-7
d_call: .
cdr3_nt: TGCGCCAGCAGCCAAACAGGGAAAAGCTCCTACGAGCAGTACTTC
cdr3_aa: CASSQTGKSSYEQYF